This is a list of T cell receptor beta chains from one sample in a study of T cell responses to AZD1222 COVID-19 vaccine. Sequencing used immunoSEQ multiplex PCR; TCRdb keeps in-frame clones, though not all of them. The sample lists some 150,000 clones, approximately 83% occurring once. Sequences were derived from peripheral blood, sampled on day 0 of AZD1222 vaccination. These receptors were collected from an adult in good health. Both conserved end residues are part of each CDR3.

CASSQGDQPQHF	TRBJ1-5	TRBV12-3/TRBV12-4
CASGGRAEINEQFF	TRBJ2-1	TRBV5-4
CASSFTGMIYEQYF	TRBJ2-7	TRBV28
CASSPGTGLDNEQFF	TRBJ2-1	TRBV11-2
CASSSQGVVNEQFF	TRBJ2-1	TRBV11-2
CATSRDLGTEAFF	TRBJ1-1	TRBV15
CASSWTGTNEQYF	TRBJ2-7	TRBV14
CASSFAGQPQHF	TRBJ1-5	TRBV27
CASSAEPDNEQFF	TRBJ2-1	TRBV5-1
CASSFLSAGTDTQYF	TRBJ2-3	TRBV11-2
CASSYNPGAAGGYTF	TRBJ1-2	TRBV6-6
CASGLTLTDRLNTEAFF	TRBJ1-1	TRBV12-5
CASSEVEGPIYGYTF	TRBJ1-2	TRBV6-1
CASKVLTSTDTQYF	TRBJ2-3	TRBV27
CASRVLGAYEQYF	TRBJ2-7	TRBV5-6
CASSLGILYGYTF	TRBJ1-2	TRBV6-5
CASSLLAGSTDTQYF	TRBJ2-3	TRBV10-2
CASSRDRVRNEQYF	TRBJ2-7	TRBV6-5
CASSPRTLGGYTF	TRBJ1-2	TRBV6-5
CASSPRSGGDGYTF	TRBJ1-2	TRBV18
CASSTGAVGNTIYF	TRBJ1-3	TRBV19
CSVEAGGDGYTF	TRBJ1-2	TRBV29-1
CASIGGPGTEAFF	TRBJ1-1	TRBV2